This is a list of T cell receptor beta chains from one sample in a study of blood T cell repertoires in COVID-19. Sequencing was performed with immunoSEQ multiplex PCR; in TCRdb, only in-frame clones are kept and a portion is missing. The sample records 270,000 or so clones, approximately 83% being singletons. Sequencing was done on a sample of PBMCs or T cells enriched from blood (not recorded which). All receptors come from a man in his fifties who had recovered from COVID-19. CDR3s include the opening cysteine and the closing phenylalanine or tryptophan. The D gene is left open where the match is weak. Clone sizes are given selectively: once, few, many, or a class where the clone is expanded.

>TRBD1|TRBJ1-1|TRBV19|NA
CASSMGQGGSDKAFF
TGTGCCAGTAGTATGGGACAGGGAGGGAGTGATAAAGCTTTCTTT
>TRBD1|TRBJ1-3|TRBV5-1|few
CASSGQGASGNTIYF
TGCGCCAGCAGCGGACAGGGGGCATCAGGAAACACCATATATTTT
>TRBD2|TRBJ2-2|TRBV6-1|NA
CASSEDGRGTGELFF
TGTGCCAGCAGTGAAGACGGGAGGGGCACCGGGGAGCTGTTTTTT
>TRBD1|TRBJ2-7|TRBV3-1/TRBV3-2|NA
CASSQDGFQGAYEQYF
TGTGCCAGCAGCCAAGATGGGTTCCAGGGGGCCTACGAGCAGTACTTC
>NA|TRBJ2-3|TRBV24-1|NA
CATSDPGQGYLDTQYF
TGTGCCACCAGTGATCCGGGACAAGGGTATTTAGATACGCAGTATTTT
>NA|TRBJ2-5|TRBV30|NA
CASYLQETQYF
TGTGCCAGCTACCTCCAAGAGACCCAGTACTTC
>TRBD1|TRBJ2-1|TRBV7-2|NA
CASSSDRVTNEQFF
TGTGCCAGCAGCTCCGACAGGGTCACAAATGAGCAGTTCTTC
>TRBD1|TRBJ1-1|TRBV29-1|few
CSVLWGDRTNTEAFF
TGCAGCGTTCTTTGGGGGGACAGGACAAACACTGAAGCTTTCTTT
>TRBD1|TRBJ2-1|TRBV5-6|few
CASQGAGVYNEQFF
TGTGCCAGCCAGGGGGCAGGGGTGTACAATGAGCAGTTCTTC
>NA|TRBJ1-5|TRBV25-1|few
CASSSSGGGNQPQHF
TGTGCCAGCAGTTCCTCCGGGGGGGGCAATCAGCCCCAGCATTTT
>TRBD2|TRBJ2-7|TRBV19|NA
CASSLTSGSYEQYF
TGTGCCAGTAGCCTCACTAGCGGGAGCTACGAGCAGTACTTC
>NA|TRBJ1-4|TRBV18|NA
CASSPTGLNEKLFF
TGTGCCAGCTCACCTACAGGGCTCAATGAAAAACTGTTTTTT
>NA|TRBJ1-1|TRBV7-6|NA
CASSTQGPNGFSMNTEAFF
TGTGCCAGCAGCACTCAGGGCCCAAACGGATTTTCAATGAACACTGAAGCTTTCTTT
>NA|TRBJ1-1|TRBV5-8|NA
CASSSIGAMNTEAFF
TGTGCCAGCAGCTCCATAGGGGCCATGAACACTGAAGCTTTCTTT
>TRBD1|TRBJ2-5|TRBV5-1|NA
CASSPQGPRGYQETQYF
TGCGCCAGCAGCCCACAGGGGCCCCGCGGGTACCAAGAGACCCAGTACTTC
>TRBD1|TRBJ1-2|TRBV4-1|NA
CASSQRQGSYGYTF
TGCGCCAGCAGCCAAAGACAGGGGTCCTATGGCTACACCTTC
>NA|TRBJ1-5|TRBV28|NA
CATVGAIQPQHF
TGTGCCACGGTGGGGGCCATTCAGCCCCAGCATTTT
>NA|TRBJ1-3|TRBV24-1|NA
CATSDLLTF
TGTGCCACCAGTGATTTACTTACCTTT
>NA|TRBJ1-5|TRBV28|NA
CASSVRQVSNQPQHF
TGTGCCAGCAGTGTCCGACAGGTGAGCAATCAGCCCCAGCATTTT
>NA|TRBJ1-1|TRBV27|NA
CASSLEARGEAFF
TGTGCCAGCAGTTTAGAGGCAAGGGGTGAAGCTTTCTTT
>NA|TRBJ2-7|TRBV27|few
CASSRGFSYEQYF
TGTGCCAGCAGCCGAGGTTTCTCCTACGAGCAGTACTTC